This T cell receptor beta chain was sequenced in a study of follicular helper T cells after annual influenza vaccination. Study outcomes and limitations: Recurrent ICOS+CD38+ cTfh clonotypes included tetramer and AIM influenza-specific ones. Change in circulating plasmablasts correlated with ICOS+CD38+ cTfh clonality change.

TCRB sequencing was done at Survey resolution level. Assay used: immunoSEQ multiplex PCR; TCRdb lists only in-frame clones, some missing. The table shows about 4,800 clones, with 83% occurring only once. A note on this clone: Its antigen is unidentified.

Time point described: 2015-2016 season, 7 days after influenza vaccination. Cells are cTfh (non-naive CD4+CXCR5+PD-1+), split by ICOS and CD38 into double-positive or double-negative. The CDR3 has 14 amino acids. Germline V CDR1 and CDR2: LNHDA, SQIVND (reference sequence). Between the trimmed V and J ends, which lost 3 bases and 4 bases, there was a span of 7 bases. The sequences come from CXCR5+ CD38- circulating T follicular helper cells from blood, collected 7 days after influenza vaccination. Regarding subset: circulating Tfh, non-naive CD4+CXCR5+PD-1+ (ICOS+CD38+ or ICOS-CD38-). The chain has TRBV19 and TRBJ1-6, with D uncertain. This sequence was found in an adult who received the influenza vaccine. The CDR3 region has the DNA TGTGCCAGTAGTATGCGGAGTTATAATTCACCCCTCCACTTT. The encoded protein is CASSMRSYNSPLHF.